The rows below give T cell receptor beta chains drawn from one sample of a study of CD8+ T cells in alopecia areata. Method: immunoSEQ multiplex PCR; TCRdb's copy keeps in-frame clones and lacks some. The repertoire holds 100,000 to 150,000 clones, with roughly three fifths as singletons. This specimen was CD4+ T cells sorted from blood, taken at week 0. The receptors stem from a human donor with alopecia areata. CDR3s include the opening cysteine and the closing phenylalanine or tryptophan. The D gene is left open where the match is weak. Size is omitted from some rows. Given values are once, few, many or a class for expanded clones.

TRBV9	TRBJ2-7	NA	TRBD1	TGTGCCAGCAGCGGGACAGGGGAACACGAGCAGTACTTC	CASSGTGEHEQYF
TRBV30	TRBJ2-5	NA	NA	TGTGCCTGGAGTGTACTTACTCAAGAGACCCAGTACTTC	CAWSVLTQETQYF
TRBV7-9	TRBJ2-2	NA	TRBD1	TGTGCCAGCAGCCCGACAGGGCTTAACACCGGGGAGCTGTTTTTT	CASSPTGLNTGELFF
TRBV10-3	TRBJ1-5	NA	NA	TGTGCCATCAGTGCGGACGCCCTTGGGCCCCAGCATTTT	CAISADALGPQHF
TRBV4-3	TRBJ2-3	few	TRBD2	TGCGCCAGCAGCCCGAGAGCGGGGGCTAGCACAGATACGCAGTATTTT	CASSPRAGASTDTQYF
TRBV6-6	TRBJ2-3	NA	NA	TGTGCCAGCAGTTTCGAAATGACTGGAGATACGCAGTATTTT	CASSFEMTGDTQYF
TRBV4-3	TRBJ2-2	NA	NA	TGCGCCAGCAGCCAACAGGGGCCAACGAACACCGGGGAGCTGTTTTTT	CASSQQGPTNTGELFF
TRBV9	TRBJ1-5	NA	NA	TGTGCCAGCAGCGTAGATGACAATCAGCCCCAGCATTTT	CASSVDDNQPQHF
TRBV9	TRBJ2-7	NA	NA	TGTGCCAGCAGCGTAGCTACCGGCGGCGAGCAGTACTTC	CASSVATGGEQYF
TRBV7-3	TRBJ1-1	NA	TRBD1	TGTGCCAGCAGCAAAGACAGGGCGGACACTGAAGCTTTCTTT	CASSKDRADTEAFF
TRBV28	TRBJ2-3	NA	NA	TGTGCCAGCAGCCCCCCGCTTAGCACAGATACGCAGTATTTT	CASSPPLSTDTQYF
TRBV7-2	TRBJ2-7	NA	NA	TGTGCCAGCAGCCGTGTATCGAGCTCCTACGAGCAGTACTTC	CASSRVSSSYEQYF